Presented here are 21 T cell receptor beta chains from one specimen sequenced in a study of blood T cell repertoires in COVID-19. The assay was immunoSEQ multiplex PCR, and TCRdb's table has in-frame clones only and misses some. The data show approximately 300,000 clones, roughly nine tenths seen once. Sequenced: PBMCs or T cells enriched from blood (not recorded which). The receptors derive from a man between 60 and 75 years old who had recovered from COVID-19.

This clone has a single count. The chain couples TRBV19 to TRBJ2-1; tentatively, D is TRBD1 (6 bases). CDR3 length: 14 amino acids. Germline values: CDR1 LNHDA, CDR2 SQIVND (reference sequence). Trimming left V 8 bases short and J 7 bases short, with 18 bases between. The CDR3 nucleotides read TGTGCCAGTTCGGCTCTCGCAGGGGTAAATGAGCAGTTCTTC. Its protein is CASSALAGVNEQFF. The entire variable domain, with the rest obtained from reference TRBV19 and TRBJ2-1, is as follows: DGGITQSPKYLFRKEGQNVTLSCEQNLNHDAMYWYRQDPGQGLRLIYYSQIVNDFQKGDIAEGYSVSREKKESFPLTVTSAQKNPTAFYLCASSALAGVNEQFFGPGTRLTVL.

This sequence joins TRBV28 and TRBJ2-1, with D unresolved. The CDR3 runs 12 residues. Germline CDR1 MDHEN, CDR2 SYDVKM. The V end lost 1 base, the J end lost 8 bases, and 6 bases lay between the germline ends. The CDR3 DNA reads as TGTGCCAGCAGTTTATATAGCTATGAGCAGTTCTTC. It translates to CASSLYSYEQFF. The whole variable domain, filled in from reference TRBV28 and TRBJ2-1, reads DVKVTQSSRYLVKRTGEKVFLECVQDMDHENMFWYRQDPGLGLRLIYFSYDVKMKEKGDIPEGYSVSREKKERFSLILESASTNQTSMYLCASSLYSYEQFFGPGTRLTVL.

The chain is built from TRBV28 and TRBJ1-2; TRBD1 matches at 9 bases. Germline loops: CDR1 MDHEN, CDR2 SYDVKM. Trimming took 6 bases from V and 4 from J; bases not matched to a gene: 9. The CDR3 contains 15 residues. CDR3 protein: CASSAFRTGVYGYTF. The DNA for the CDR3 is TGTGCCAGCAGCGCCTTCCGGACAGGGGTCTATGGCTACACCTTC.

The chain combines TRBV6-5 with TRBJ2-2; possible D gene TRBD1, 5 bases. The germline V and J ends were trimmed by 3 bases and 7 bases, with 9 bases remaining between them. This CDR3 is 13 amino acids long. Germline assignment: CDR1 MNHEY and CDR2 SVGAGI. This CDR3 is CASSYLGVGELFF. In DNA, the CDR3 is TGTGCCAGCAGTTATTTAGGGGTCGGGGAGCTGTTTTTT.

The V gene is TRBV6-5, the J gene TRBJ2-7, with 10 positions matching TRBD1. V gave up 4 bases and J gave up 1 base; unmatched junction bases: 4. Germline values: CDR1 MNHEY, CDR2 SVGAGI. This CDR3 has 15 residues. CDR3 coding DNA: TGTGCCAGCAGTTCTCGGGACAGGGGTTCCTACGAGCAGTACTTC. It is translated as CASSSRDRGSYEQYF.

The chain recombines TRBV7-6 with TRBJ2-7; D might be TRBD2 (6 bases). CDR3 length: 14 residues. The germline CDR1 and CDR2 sequences are SGHVS and FNYEAQ. V lost 2 bases, J lost 8 bases, and 16 bases lay in between. The CDR3 here is CASSLSGSEWKQYF. CDR3 nucleotide sequence: TGTGCCAGCAGCTTATCCGGGAGTGAGTGGAAGCAGTACTTC. Filled out from reference TRBV7-6 and TRBJ2-7, the complete variable domain reads GAGVSQSPRYKVTKRGQDVALRCDPISGHVSLYWYRQALGQGPEFLTYFNYEAQQDKSGLPNDRFSAERPEGSISTLTIQRTEQRDSAMYRCASSLSGSEWKQYFGPGTRLTVT.

CDR3 sequence (DNA): TGCAGCGTCGTTTGGGGACTAGCCCTCAATGAGCAGTTCTTC. Translated, it gives CSVVWGLALNEQFF. The chain employs TRBV29-1 and TRBJ2-1; 9 bases are a match to TRBD2. V shed 6 bases, J shed 6 bases, and the junction held 9 bases outside the gene matches. The CDR3 has 14 residues. Per the germline V gene, CDR1 is SQVTM and CDR2 is ANQGSEA.

The gene calls are TRBV4-1 and TRBJ2-3, with TRBD1 identical over 10 bases. This CDR3 is built from 17 residues. The germline V gene has CDR1 MGHRA and CDR2 YSYEKL. V lost 0 bases and J lost 5; bases outside the gene matches: 8. CDR3 bases: TGCGCCAGCAGCCAAGAGCCGGGACAGGGGCGAATAGATACGCAGTATTTT. It codes for CASSQEPGQGRIDTQYF.

This chain joins TRBV5-1 and TRBJ1-4, with D hard to call. The V gene's germline CDR1 is SGHRS and CDR2 YFSETQ. The V end lost 0 bases, the J end lost 3 bases, and 6 bases lay between the germline ends. The CDR3 has 14 residues. This chain's CDR3 is CASSLAGANEKLFF. CDR3 in DNA: TGCGCCAGCAGCTTGGCCGGGGCTAATGAAAAACTGTTTTTT. Based on the CDR3 plus reference TRBV5-1 and TRBJ1-4, the full variable domain is KAGVTQTPRYLIKTRGQQVTLSCSPISGHRSVSWYQQTPGQGLQFLFEYFSETQRNKGNFPGRFSGRQFSNSRSEMNVSTLELGDSALYLCASSLAGANEKLFFGSGTQLSVL.

The rearrangement joins TRBV5-6 to TRBJ2-1; 7 bases match TRBD2. Germline V gene sequence: CDR1 SGHDT, CDR2 YYEEEE. V gave up 0 bases and J gave up 5 bases; unmatched junction bases: 2. This CDR3 spans 14 amino acids. For the CDR3, the DNA is TGTGCCAGCAGCTTGGTAGGGAGGGACAATGAGCAGTTCTTC. The encoded protein is CASSLVGRDNEQFF.

The chain recombines TRBV5-5 with TRBJ2-7; 14 nucleotides line up with TRBD2. Germline V gives CDR1 SGHKS, CDR2 YYEKEE (reference sequence). The CDR3 consists of 14 residues. V dropped 4 bases and J dropped 10; count of bases not matched to a gene: 7. CDR3 amino acids: CASSPWGLAGDQYF. The CDR3 DNA reads as TGTGCCAGCAGCCCGTGGGGACTAGCGGGAGATCAGTACTTC.

This clone was seen a single time. This chain uses TRBV5-1 with TRBJ2-3, with D unresolved. The CDR3 runs to 13 residues. CDR1 and CDR2 (germline): SGHRS, YFSETQ. V dropped 4 bases and J dropped 0 bases, with 6 bases sitting between them. The CDR3 nucleotides read TGCGCCAGCAGCCAACATAGCACAGATACGCAGTATTTT. Amino acid sequence: CASSQHSTDTQYF.

The chain combines TRBV3-1 (or the pseudogene TRBV3-2) with TRBJ2-1, with TRBD1 matching over 7 bases. Germline loops: CDR1 LGHDT, CDR2 YNNKEL (reference sequence). This CDR3 is 19 amino acids long. The V and J ends lost 0 bases and 5 bases, in that order; junction bases with no gene match: 16. In nucleotides, the CDR3 is TGTGCCAGCAGCCAAGATAACCCCAAACAGGGGAGAGTCCACAATGAGCAGTTCTTC. This sequence encodes CASSQDNPKQGRVHNEQFF.

The chain has TRBV19 and TRBJ2-3; 9 bases map to TRBD2. Germline trimming cut 7 bases from V and 4 bases from J; bases unmatched to any gene: 9. Germline V CDR1 and CDR2: LNHDA, SQIVND (reference sequence). The CDR3 runs 15 residues. In nucleotides, the CDR3 is TGTGCCAGTAAACTTGGCGGGAGGGCGTCAGATACGCAGTATTTT. It codes for CASKLGGRASDTQYF.

This chain joins TRBV5-1 and TRBJ2-1; 7 bases agree with TRBD1. J gave up 4 bases and V 4 bases, and 5 bases lay outside the gene matches. CDR1 is SGHRS, CDR2 YFSETQ, per germline. The CDR3 has 14 amino acids. The CDR3 protein is CASSAEGAYNEQFF. CDR3 nucleotide sequence: TGCGCCAGCAGCGCCGAGGGGGCGTACAATGAGCAGTTCTTC.

V and J are TRBV27 and TRBJ2-7, with D possibly matching TRBD1 (6 bases). The CDR3 runs 13 residues. Germline V gene lookup returns CDR1 MNHEY and CDR2 SMNVEV (reference sequence). V lost 5 bases, J lost 3 bases, and 11 bases lay in between. CDR3 in DNA: TGTGCCAGCAGTCACGGACAGCACTACGAGCAGTACTTC. Amino acid sequence: CASSHGQHYEQYF.

This chain uses TRBV18 with TRBJ1-5; no firm D call. The V end was cut by 2 bases, the J end by 0 bases, with 8 bases between. The CDR3 is 15 amino acids. Germline V gene sequence: CDR1 KGHSH, CDR2 LQKENI. This CDR3 reads CASSPTEFSNQPQHF. The CDR3 region has the DNA TGTGCCAGCTCACCAACAGAGTTTAGCAATCAGCCCCAGCATTTT. Full variable domain (rest looked up from reference TRBV18 and TRBJ1-5): NAGVMQNPRHLVRRRGQEARLRCSPMKGHSHVYWYRQLPEEGLKFMVYLQKENIIDESGMPKERFSAEFPKEGPSILRIQQVVRGDSAAYFCASSPTEFSNQPQHFGDGTRLSIL.

This clone was observed a handful of times. This sequence joins TRBV29-1 and TRBJ2-1; TRBD2 matches 13 bases. Germline V gene lookup returns CDR1 SQVTM and CDR2 ANQGSEA. CDR3 size: 17 residues. The trim removed 3 bases at V and 5 bases at J, leaving 10 bases unmatched. In DNA form, the CDR3 reads TGCAGCGTTGAGAAAAGGAGGACTAGCGGGGGCCACAATGAGCAGTTCTTC. It encodes CSVEKRRTSGGHNEQFF.

The rearrangement links TRBV5-1 to TRBJ2-1; TRBD2 matches 8 bases. V dropped 4 bases and J dropped 0; count of bases not matched to a gene: 6. This CDR3 is 16 amino acids long. Germline V gene lookup returns CDR1 SGHRS and CDR2 YFSETQ. CDR3 coding DNA: TGCGCCAGCAGCGTTAGCGGGACTAGCTCCTACAATGAGCAGTTCTTC. Encoded protein: CASSVSGTSSYNEQFF.

The rearrangement links TRBV10-3 to TRBJ2-1; D is ambiguous. Per germline, CDR1 ENHRY and CDR2 SYGVKD. The CDR3 is made up of 13 amino acids. V shed 7 bases and J shed 4 bases, with 11 bases lying between them. The chain's CDR3 is CAIMPDTYNEQFF. The CDR3, as DNA: TGTGCCATCATGCCAGACACTTACAATGAGCAGTTCTTC.

This clone occurred once. The J gene is TRBJ1-1, the V gene TRBV18, with 8 nucleotides matching TRBD1. The CDR3 is made up of 15 amino acids. After removal of 0 bases from V and 0 bases from J, the junction contained 0 bases not matched to a gene. Germline V CDR1 and CDR2: KGHSH, LQKENI. The CDR3 nucleotides read TGTGCCAGCTCACCACCGACAGGGGTGAACACTGAAGCTTTCTTT. It is translated as CASSPPTGVNTEAFF.